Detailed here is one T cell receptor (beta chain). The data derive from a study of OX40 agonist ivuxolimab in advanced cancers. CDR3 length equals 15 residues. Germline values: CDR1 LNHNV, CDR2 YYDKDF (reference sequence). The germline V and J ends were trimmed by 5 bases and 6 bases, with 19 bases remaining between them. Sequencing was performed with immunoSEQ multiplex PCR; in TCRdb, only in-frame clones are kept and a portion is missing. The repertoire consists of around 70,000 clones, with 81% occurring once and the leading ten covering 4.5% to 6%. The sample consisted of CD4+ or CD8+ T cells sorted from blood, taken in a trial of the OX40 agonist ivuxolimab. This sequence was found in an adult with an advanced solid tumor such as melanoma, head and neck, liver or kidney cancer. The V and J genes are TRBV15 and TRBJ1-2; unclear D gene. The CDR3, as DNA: TGTGCCACCAGCCGGCAGCCGGCTTTGAAAAATGGCTACACCTTC. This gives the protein CATSRQPALKNGYTF.